The rows below give T cell receptor beta chains drawn from one sample of a study of shared clonotypes between healthy human individuals. TCRdb keeps only in-frame clones here, not all; method: immunoSEQ multiplex PCR. The sample lists approximately 2,300,000 clones, 80% to 95% occurring once. Specimen: naive CD4+ T cells from PBMCs. These TCRs come from a man aged 18-30 years in good health. Some clones in this sample may be carry-over from other donors' samples. Both conserved end residues are part of each CDR3. The D gene is left open where the match is weak. Clone size is shown for a subset of rows, as once, few, many or a class of expanded clone.

CDR3 | DNA | J | size | D | V
CASSLASTPLHF | TGTGCCAGCAGCTTAGCGTCCACTCCCCTCCACTTT | TRBJ1-6 | . | . | TRBV7-9
CSVEALGTGVHSYEQYF | TGCAGCGTGGAAGCGTTAGGGACAGGGGTCCATTCCTACGAGCAGTACTTC | TRBJ2-7 | . | TRBD1 | TRBV29-1
CASSGGTSALYEQYF | TGTGCCAGCAGTGGGGGGACTAGCGCTCTCTACGAGCAGTACTTC | TRBJ2-7 | . | TRBD2 | TRBV25-1
CASSTGSGRASNEQFF | TGTGCCAGTAGTACCGGAAGCGGGAGGGCCTCGAATGAGCAGTTCTTC | TRBJ2-1 | . | TRBD2 | TRBV19
CASKGTGDTGELFF | TGTGCCAGCAAGGGGACAGGGGACACCGGGGAGCTGTTTTTT | TRBJ2-2 | . | TRBD1 | TRBV2
CATSREDYGYTF | TGTGCCACCAGCAGAGAGGATTATGGCTACACCTTC | TRBJ1-2 | . | . | TRBV15
CSGEENNEQFF | TGCAGTGGGGAGGAGAACAATGAGCAGTTCTTC | TRBJ2-1 | once | . | TRBV20-1
CASSTLPYEQYF | TGTGCCAGCAGCACCCTCCCCTACGAGCAGTACTTC | TRBJ2-7 | . | . | TRBV28
CASTTDRGPSNQPQHF | TGTGCCAGCACCACGGACAGGGGGCCGAGCAATCAGCCCCAGCATTTT | TRBJ1-5 | . | TRBD1 | TRBV28
CASSETGAVMNTEAFF | TGTGCCAGCAGCGAGACAGGGGCGGTGATGAACACTGAAGCTTTCTTT | TRBJ1-1 | . | TRBD1 | TRBV7-3
CASSLNFAGNEQYF | TGTGCCAGCTCACTTAACTTTGCGGGTAACGAGCAGTACTTC | TRBJ2-7 | . | . | TRBV18
CASSVLGNEQFF | TGTGCCAGCAGCGTCCTAGGAAATGAGCAGTTCTTC | TRBJ2-1 | . | . | TRBV9
CASSLDSRSGANVLTF | TGCGCCAGCAGCTTGGATAGTAGATCTGGGGCCAACGTCCTGACTTTC | TRBJ2-6 | . | . | TRBV5-1
CASSRTGANVLTF | TGTGCCAGCAGCCGAACCGGGGCCAACGTCCTGACTTTC | TRBJ2-6 | . | . | TRBV5-6
CASSWASGRVYNEQFF | TGTGCCAGCAGTTGGGCTAGCGGGAGGGTATACAATGAGCAGTTCTTC | TRBJ2-1 | . | TRBD2 | TRBV7-9
CASSWGTALNEKLFF | TGCGCCAGCAGCTGGGGGACGGCCCTTAATGAAAAACTGTTTTTT | TRBJ1-4 | . | . | TRBV5-1
CASSVGFSGDTQYF | TGCGCCAGCAGCGTCGGTTTTAGTGGAGATACGCAGTATTTT | TRBJ2-3 | . | . | TRBV5-1
CASSQPDRPDTQYF | TGCGCCAGCAGCCAACCAGACAGGCCAGATACGCAGTATTTT | TRBJ2-3 | . | . | TRBV4-3
CASSSPGLGYNEQFF | TGTGCCAGCAGTTCCCCGGGACTAGGGTACAATGAGCAGTTCTTC | TRBJ2-1 | . | TRBD2 | TRBV9
CASQRGTAYGYTF | TGTGCCAGCCAAAGGGGGACAGCCTATGGCTACACCTTC | TRBJ1-2 | once | TRBD1 | TRBV28
CASSMLVFSYNEQFF | TGTGCCAGCAGCATGCTAGTCTTCTCCTACAATGAGCAGTTCTTC | TRBJ2-1 | . | . | TRBV11-2
CASSLILGGSGDTEAFF | TGTGCCAGCAGCCTAATATTAGGGGGGTCGGGGGACACTGAAGCTTTCTTT | TRBJ1-1 | . | . | TRBV5-6
CASSLGGSGGYEQYF | TGCGCCAGCAGCTTGGGCGGTAGCGGGGGCTACGAGCAGTACTTC | TRBJ2-7 | . | TRBD2 | TRBV5-1
CASSYVVVAGLNEQFF | TGTGCCAGCAGTTACGTGGTGGTAGCGGGTTTAAATGAGCAGTTCTTC | TRBJ2-1 | . | TRBD2 | TRBV6-5
CASSLGPQATGSNQPQHF | TGTGCCAGCAGCTTGGGACCTCAAGCGACTGGTAGCAATCAGCCCCAGCATTTT | TRBJ1-5 | . | . | TRBV5-6
CASSRTSTFRGPQHF | TGTGCCAGCAGTCGAACATCTACCTTCCGCGGGCCCCAGCATTTT | TRBJ1-5 | . | . | TRBV28
CATHRPGVRDTGELFF | TGTGCCACCCATCGTCCGGGAGTTCGGGACACCGGGGAGCTGTTTTTT | TRBJ2-2 | . | . | TRBV19
CASSPLAGGETEAFF | TGTGCCAGCTCACCCCTAGCGGGGGGGGAGACTGAAGCTTTCTTT | TRBJ1-1 | . | . | TRBV18
CASSDTADGKNTEAFF | TGCGCCAGCAGTGATACGGCGGACGGGAAGAACACTGAAGCTTTCTTT | TRBJ1-1 | . | . | TRBV10-1
CATLWEALNSPLHF | TGTGCCACCCTTTGGGAGGCGTTGAATTCACCCCTCCACTTT | TRBJ1-6 | once | . | TRBV2
CASSLDRTGIPTYEQYF | TGTGCCAGCAGCTTGGACCGGACAGGGATCCCCACCTACGAGCAGTACTTC | TRBJ2-7 | . | TRBD1 | TRBV5-4
CASSLVSSGRDTQYF | TGTGCCAGCAGCTTAGTGTCTAGCGGGAGAGATACGCAGTATTTT | TRBJ2-3 | . | TRBD2 | TRBV7-9
CASTTRPRDDFRMNTEAFF | TGTGCCAGCACTACCCGCCCCCGGGACGACTTCCGCATGAACACTGAAGCTTTCTTT | TRBJ1-1 | . | . | TRBV2
CASSLPVPTEAFF | TGTGCCAGCAGCTTACCAGTTCCCACTGAAGCTTTCTTT | TRBJ1-1 | few | . | TRBV7-9
CASRSQGDLGYTF | TGTGCCAGCAGATCACAGGGGGATCTTGGCTACACCTTC | TRBJ1-2 | once | TRBD1 | TRBV28
CASSDVPTGAYEQYF | TGTGCCAGCAGCGACGTCCCGACAGGGGCCTACGAGCAGTACTTC | TRBJ2-7 | . | TRBD1 | TRBV28
CASSVVGQGTDTQYF | TGTGCCAGCAGCGTAGTGGGACAGGGAACAGATACGCAGTATTTT | TRBJ2-3 | . | TRBD1 | TRBV9